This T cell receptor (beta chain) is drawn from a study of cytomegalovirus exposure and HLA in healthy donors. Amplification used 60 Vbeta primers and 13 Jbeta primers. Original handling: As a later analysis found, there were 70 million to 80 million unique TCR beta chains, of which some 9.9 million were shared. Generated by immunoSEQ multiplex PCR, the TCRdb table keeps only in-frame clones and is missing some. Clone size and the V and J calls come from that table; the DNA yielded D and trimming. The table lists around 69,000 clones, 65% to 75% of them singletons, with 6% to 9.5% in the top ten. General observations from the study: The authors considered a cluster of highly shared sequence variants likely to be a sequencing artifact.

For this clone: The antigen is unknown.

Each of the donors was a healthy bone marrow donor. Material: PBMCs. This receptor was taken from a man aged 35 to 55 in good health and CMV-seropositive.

The DNA for the CDR3 is TGTGCCAGCAGCTTTGGGGGGGGCTACGAGCAGTACTTC. The encoded protein is CASSFGGGYEQYF. The chain carries TRBV5-6 and TRBJ2-7; 7 nucleotides agree with TRBD2. V trimming: 2 bases; J trimming: 3 bases; junction bases outside the gene matches: 2. The CDR3 loop spans 13 amino acids. Per the germline V gene, CDR1 is SGHDT and CDR2 is YYEEEE.